The present T cell receptor (beta chain) was sequenced within a study of T cell repertoires in cytomegalovirus infection. Overall study context: The study used recently identified HLA-C-restricted and well-studied HLA-B-restricted CMV epitopes. Based on public TCR beta signatures, there were indications of CMV infection and of a matching HLA type.

Whole-study findings and limits: Clonotype analysis showed dominance of the ex vivo response by HLA-C-restricted CMV-specific TCR beta clonotypes.

In the case of this clonotype: Antigen: not known. Possible read error: a much larger clone is one base away.

MiXCR, run by TCRdb on the reads, gives a single entry per CDR3 protein. This sample yields approximately 910,000 distinct CDR3 sequences, of which approximately 33% are seen a single time; under 15% belongs to the top ten. This CDR3 spans 12 amino acids. Germline lookup yields CDR1 SGHVT and CDR2 SQSDAQ. The starting material was cultured CD8+ T cells from PBMCs, obtained from culture after CMV antigen stimulation. The rearrangement joins TRBV7-4 to TRBJ2-5; 7 bases fit TRBD2. This TCR derives from a human donor in good health (CMV status not recorded). Some clones in this sample may be carry-over from other donors' samples. CDR3 coding DNA: TGTGTCAGCGGGGCAGAAAGTGAGACCCAGTACTTC. This sequence encodes CVSGAESETQYF. Complete variable domain (other parts from reference TRBV7-4 and TRBJ2-5): GAGVSQSPRYKVAKRGRDVALRCDSISGHVTLYWYRQTLGQGSEVLTYSQSDAQRDKSGRPSGRFSAERPERSVSTLKIQRTEQGDSAVYLCVSGAESETQYFGPGTRLLVL.